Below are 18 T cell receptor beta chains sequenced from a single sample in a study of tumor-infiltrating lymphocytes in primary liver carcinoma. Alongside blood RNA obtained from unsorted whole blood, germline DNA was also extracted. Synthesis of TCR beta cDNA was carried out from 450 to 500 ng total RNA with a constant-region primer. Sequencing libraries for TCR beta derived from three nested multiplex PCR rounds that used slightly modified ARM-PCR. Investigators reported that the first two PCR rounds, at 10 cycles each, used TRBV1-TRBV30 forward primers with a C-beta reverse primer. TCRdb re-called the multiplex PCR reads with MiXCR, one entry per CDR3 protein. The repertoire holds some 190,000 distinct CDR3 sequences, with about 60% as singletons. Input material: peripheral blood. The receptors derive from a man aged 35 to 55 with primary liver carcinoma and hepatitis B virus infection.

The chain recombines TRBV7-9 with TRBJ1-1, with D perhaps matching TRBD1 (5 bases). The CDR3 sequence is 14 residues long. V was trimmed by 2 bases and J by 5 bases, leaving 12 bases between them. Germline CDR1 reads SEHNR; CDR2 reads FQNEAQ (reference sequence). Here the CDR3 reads CASSLQGERTEAFF. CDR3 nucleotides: TGTGCCAGCAGCTTACAAGGGGAGAGGACTGAAGCTTTCTTT.

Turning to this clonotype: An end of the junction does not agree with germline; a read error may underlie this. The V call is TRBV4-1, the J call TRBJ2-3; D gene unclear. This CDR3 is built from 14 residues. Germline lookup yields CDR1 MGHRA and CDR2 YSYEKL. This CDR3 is CASSQESLRDTQCF. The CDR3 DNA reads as TGTGCCAGCAGCCAAGAGTCCCTAAGAGATACGCAGTGTTTT.

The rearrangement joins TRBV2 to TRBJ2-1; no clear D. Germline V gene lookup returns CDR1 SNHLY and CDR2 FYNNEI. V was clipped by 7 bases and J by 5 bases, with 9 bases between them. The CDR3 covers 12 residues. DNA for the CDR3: TGTGCCAGCACTGGACCGAACAATGAGCAGTTCTTC. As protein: CASTGPNNEQFF.

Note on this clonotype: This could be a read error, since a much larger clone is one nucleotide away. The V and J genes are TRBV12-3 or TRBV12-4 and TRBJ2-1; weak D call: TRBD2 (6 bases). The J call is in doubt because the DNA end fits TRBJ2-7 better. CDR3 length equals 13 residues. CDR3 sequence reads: CASRPGLQNEQYF. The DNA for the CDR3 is TGTGCCAGCAGGCCGGGACTCCAGAATGAGCAGTACTTC.

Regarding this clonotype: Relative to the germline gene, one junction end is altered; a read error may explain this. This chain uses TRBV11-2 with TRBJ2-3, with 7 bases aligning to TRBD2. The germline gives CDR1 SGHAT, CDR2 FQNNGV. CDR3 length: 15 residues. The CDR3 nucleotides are TGTGCCACCAGCTACAGCGGGATGGCCACCGATACGCAGTATTTT. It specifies CATSYSGMATDTQYF.

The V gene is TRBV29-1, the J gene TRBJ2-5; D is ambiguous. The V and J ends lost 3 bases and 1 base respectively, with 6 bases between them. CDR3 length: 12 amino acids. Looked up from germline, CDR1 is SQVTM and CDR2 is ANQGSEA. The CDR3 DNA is TGCAGCGTTGATATCACCCAAGAGACCCAGTACTTC. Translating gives CSVDITQETQYF.

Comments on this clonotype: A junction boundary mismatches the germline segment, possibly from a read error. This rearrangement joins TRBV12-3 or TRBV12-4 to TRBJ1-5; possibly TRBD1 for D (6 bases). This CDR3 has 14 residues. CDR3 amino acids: CATSFEGDGQPQHF. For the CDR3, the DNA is TGTGCCACCAGTTTTGAGGGGGACGGACAGCCCCAGCATTTT.

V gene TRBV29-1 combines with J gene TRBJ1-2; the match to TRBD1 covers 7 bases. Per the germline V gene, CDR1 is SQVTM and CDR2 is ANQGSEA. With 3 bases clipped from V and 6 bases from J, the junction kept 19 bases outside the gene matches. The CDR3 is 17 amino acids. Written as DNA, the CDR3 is TGCAGCGTTGACCCCGAAACCGACAGGGAGGGCTACAATGGCTACACCTTC. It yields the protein CSVDPETDREGYNGYTF.

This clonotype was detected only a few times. The CDR3 protein is CASSFSGRPYNEQFF. Here the CDR3 DNA reads TGTGCCAGCAGTTTTAGCGGGAGGCCTTACAATGAGCAGTTCTTC. The V and J genes are TRBV12-3 or TRBV12-4 and TRBJ2-1; 10 bases line up with TRBD2. V was pared by 3 bases and J by 4 bases, with 3 bases of the junction left unmatched. The CDR3 consists of 15 residues.

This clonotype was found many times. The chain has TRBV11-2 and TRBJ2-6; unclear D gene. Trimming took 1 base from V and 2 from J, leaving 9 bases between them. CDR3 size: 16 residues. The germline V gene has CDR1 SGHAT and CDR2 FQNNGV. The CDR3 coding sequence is TGTGCCAGCAGCTTAGTCCGTGGGGCTGGGGCCAACGTCCTGACTTTC. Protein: CASSLVRGAGANVLTF.

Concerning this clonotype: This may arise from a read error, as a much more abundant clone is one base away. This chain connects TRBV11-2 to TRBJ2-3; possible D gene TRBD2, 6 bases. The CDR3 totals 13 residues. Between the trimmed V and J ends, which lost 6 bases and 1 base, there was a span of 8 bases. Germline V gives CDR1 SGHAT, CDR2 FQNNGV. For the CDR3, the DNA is TGTGCCAGCAGATGGGGGGGCACAGATACGCAGTATTTT. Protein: CASRWGGTDTQYF.

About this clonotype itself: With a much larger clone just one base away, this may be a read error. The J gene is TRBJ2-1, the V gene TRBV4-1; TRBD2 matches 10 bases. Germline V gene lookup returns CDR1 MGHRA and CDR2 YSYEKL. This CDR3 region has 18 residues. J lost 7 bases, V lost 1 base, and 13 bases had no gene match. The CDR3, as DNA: TGCGCCAGCAGCCAAGTAGCGGCTAGCGGGAGCCTCCGGAATGAGCAGTTCTTC. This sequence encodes CASSQVAASGSLRNEQFF.

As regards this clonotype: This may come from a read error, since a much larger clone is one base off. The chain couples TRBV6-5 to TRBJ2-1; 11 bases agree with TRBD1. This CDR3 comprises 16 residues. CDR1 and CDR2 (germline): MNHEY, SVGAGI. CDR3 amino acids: CANSYPGTGGKREQFF. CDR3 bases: TGTGCCAACAGTTACCCGGGGACAGGGGGTAAACGTGAGCAGTTCTTC.

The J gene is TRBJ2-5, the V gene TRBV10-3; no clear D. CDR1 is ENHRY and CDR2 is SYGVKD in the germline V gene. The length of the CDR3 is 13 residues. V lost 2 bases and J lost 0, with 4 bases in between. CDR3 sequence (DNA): TGTGCCATCAGTGAGCCGTACCAAGAGACCCAGTACTTC. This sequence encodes CAISEPYQETQYF.

CDR3 in amino acids: CASNSLDEQYF. DNA for the CDR3: TGTGCCAGCAACTCACTCGACGAGCAGTACTTC. V and J are TRBV11-2 and TRBJ2-7; D remains unclear. The CDR3 extends over 11 amino acids. Germline CDR1 SGHAT, CDR2 FQNNGV. Trimming cost V 7 bases and J 5 bases, with 9 bases left between them. Based on the CDR3 plus reference TRBV11-2 and TRBJ2-7, the full variable domain is EAGVAQSPRYKIIEKRQSVAFWCNPISGHATLYWYQQILGQGPKLLIQFQNNGVVDDSQLPKDRFSAERLKGVDSTLKIQPAKLEDSAVYLCASNSLDEQYFGPGTRLTVT.

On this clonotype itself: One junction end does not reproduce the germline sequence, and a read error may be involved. DNA for the CDR3: TGTGCCAGCAGTATAGAAAGGGCTAGAGAAGGGACCCAGTATTTC. This sequence encodes CASSIERAREGTQYF. The chain uses TRBV11-2 and TRBJ2-5; D possibly uses TRBD1 or TRBD2 (5 bases each). Germline V gene sequence: CDR1 SGHAT, CDR2 FQNNGV. CDR3 length: 15 amino acids.

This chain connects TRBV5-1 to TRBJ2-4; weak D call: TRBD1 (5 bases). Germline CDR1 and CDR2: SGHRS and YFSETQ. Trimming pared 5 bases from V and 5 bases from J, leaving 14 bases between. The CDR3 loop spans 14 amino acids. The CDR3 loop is CASRPDRGENIQYF. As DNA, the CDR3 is TGCGCCAGCAGACCCGACAGAGGCGAAAACATTCAGTACTTC.

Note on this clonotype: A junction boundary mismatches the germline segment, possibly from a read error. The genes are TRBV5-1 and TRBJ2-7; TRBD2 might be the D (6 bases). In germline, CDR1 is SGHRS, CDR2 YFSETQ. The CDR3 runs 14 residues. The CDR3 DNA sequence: TGCGCCACCAGCTTGGAGGGTAGTTCACCCGAGCAGTACTTC. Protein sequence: CATSLEGSSPEQYF.